This T cell receptor beta chain was documented in a study of metastatic and nonmetastatic thyroid tumors. Patients were all untreated before their thyroid surgery. TCRdb re-called the PCR reads through MiXCR. The data contain 30,000 to 35,000 clones, 17% of them singletons. This CDR3 has 12 amino acids. CDR1 is ENHRY, CDR2 SYGVKD, per germline. This clone was counted many times. This sequence originates from a female donor with papillary thyroid cancer or a benign thyroid nodule (not recorded which). Some clones in this sample may be carry-over from other donors' samples. Sequencing was performed on blood. The chain has TRBV10-3 and TRBJ2-7; 8 bases are shared with TRBD2. CDR3 coding DNA: TGTGCTTTTGTGAGCGGGAGTTACGAGCAGTACTTC. Protein sequence: CAFVSGSYEQYF.